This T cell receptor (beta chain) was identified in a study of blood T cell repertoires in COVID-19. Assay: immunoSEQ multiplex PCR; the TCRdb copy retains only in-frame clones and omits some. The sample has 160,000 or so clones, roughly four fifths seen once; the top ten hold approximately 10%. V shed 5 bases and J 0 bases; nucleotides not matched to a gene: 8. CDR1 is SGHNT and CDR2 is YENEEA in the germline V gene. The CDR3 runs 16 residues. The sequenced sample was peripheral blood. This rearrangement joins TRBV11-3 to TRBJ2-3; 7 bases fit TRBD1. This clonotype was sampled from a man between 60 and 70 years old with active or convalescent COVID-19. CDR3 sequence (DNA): TGTGCCAGCAGCCCGAGGGGGCTTGAGAGCACAGATACGCAGTATTTT. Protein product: CASSPRGLESTDTQYF.